This T cell receptor beta chain was captured in a study of human T cells and chemical hapten exposure. Study-wide context: A roughly 2 cm by roughly 2 cm inner upper arm patch received 2% DPC for sensitization. Across its 20 to 25 weeks, the study gave patients weekly diphenylcyclopropenone doses to the scalp.

As regards this clonotype: As yet, its antigen is unknown.

Notes on the study in general: Given that the donors had alopecia, their immune response may differ from that seen in healthy people.

Sample time point: patch test 2, 6 weeks after DPC sensitization. The treatment was: therapeutic diphenylcyclopropenone sensitization with weekly scalp DPC. The germline V gene encodes CDR1 WSHSY and CDR2 SAAADI. Trimming took off 6 bases at V and 7 bases at J, with 17 bases between the two ends. The CDR3 is 14 amino acids. TCRdb passed the RACE reads through MiXCR, listing each CDR3 protein once. The sample has hundreds of thousands of distinct CDR3 sequences, about 6% seen once. The chain recombines TRBV10-2 with TRBJ2-3, with TRBD2 as a possible D gene (5 bases). The TCR comes from a woman aged 18-29 years with alopecia areata. Some clones in this sample may be carry-over from other donors' samples. Sequencing used whole blood, obtained in connection with sensitization to the hapten diphenylcyclopropenone (DPC). The CDR3 bases are TGCGCCAGCAGCGGACTGGGAGCCCTTCATACGCAGTATTTT. Its translation is CASSGLGALHTQYF.